This is a list of T cell receptor beta chains from one sample in a study of T cell responses to AZD1222 COVID-19 vaccine. Using immunoSEQ multiplex PCR, the repertoire was profiled, and TCRdb retains in-frame clones only, with some absent. This table holds about 83,000 clones, more than 70% found once. The material sequenced was peripheral blood, taken on day 0 of AZD1222 vaccination. Receptors were obtained from an adult in good health. The CDR3 runs from the conserved cysteine through the conserved F or W. A D gene is named only where the DNA matches it firmly. Size is omitted from some rows. Given values are once, few, many or a class for expanded clones.

clone size | J gene | V gene | D gene | CDR3 DNA | CDR3 protein
. | TRBJ1-1 | TRBV30 | . | TGTGCCTGGATGGAGCGGCCGAACACTGAAGCTTTCTTT | CAWMERPNTEAFF
. | TRBJ2-5 | TRBV19 | . | TGTGCCAGTAGTATAGAGGGTAGGGAAGAGACCCAGTACTTC | CASSIEGREETQYF
. | TRBJ2-2 | TRBV18 | TRBD1 | TGTGCCAGCTCACCCCGACAGGGAAGCACCGGGGAGCTGTTTTTT | CASSPRQGSTGELFF
. | TRBJ1-2 | TRBV11-2 | . | TGTGCCAGCAGCTCCCGCCGGGATGGCTACACCTTC | CASSSRRDGYTF
once | TRBJ2-7 | TRBV18 | . | TGTGCCAGCTCACCCCTCGCGGGCTACGAGCAGTACTTC | CASSPLAGYEQYF
. | TRBJ2-5 | TRBV15 | TRBD1 | TGTGCCTCTTCCGGGACAGGGATCCAAGAGACCCAGTACTTC | CASSGTGIQETQYF
. | TRBJ2-6 | TRBV15 | . | TGTGCCACCAGCAGAGATGGACTGGGGCGGGGGGCCAACGTCCTGACTTTC | CATSRDGLGRGANVLTF
. | TRBJ2-5 | TRBV2 | . | TGTGCCAGCCTACTGGGACCCCAAGAGACCCAGTACTTC | CASLLGPQETQYF
. | TRBJ1-1 | TRBV7-2 | . | TGTGCCAGCAGCTTATTGCGGGAAGGTGAAGCTTTCTTT | CASSLLREGEAFF
. | TRBJ1-5 | TRBV6-5 | TRBD1 | TGTGCCAGCAGCGACTTAGGACAGGGGAAGCAGCCCCAGCATTTT | CASSDLGQGKQPQHF
. | TRBJ1-1 | TRBV5-4 | . | TGTGCCAGCAGCTTGGTCGGACCCATGAACACTGAAGCTTTCTTT | CASSLVGPMNTEAFF
. | TRBJ2-7 | TRBV15 | . | TGTGCCACCAGCAGAGACACGGCCTACGAGCAGTACTTC | CATSRDTAYEQYF
. | TRBJ2-2 | TRBV4-1 | TRBD1 | TGCGCCAGCAGCCAAGACGGACAGGGGGGTTTGGGGGAGCTGTTTTTT | CASSQDGQGGLGELFF
. | TRBJ1-2 | TRBV28 | . | TGTGCCAGCAGTTTACTCGGTGGCTACACCTTC | CASSLLGGYTF
. | TRBJ1-1 | TRBV10-3 | . | TGTGCCACCGTGGCGGGGACCGTGAACACTGAAGCTTTCTTT | CATVAGTVNTEAFF
. | TRBJ1-4 | TRBV5-1 | . | TGCGCCAGCAGCTGGGGGTCAAGGGAAAAACTGTTTTTT | CASSWGSREKLFF
. | TRBJ1-1 | TRBV28 | TRBD1 | TGTGCCAGCAGTTCAAAATACCTGGACAGGGGGAGGAACACTGAAGCTTTCTTT | CASSSKYLDRGRNTEAFF
few | TRBJ2-1 | TRBV9 | . | TGTGCCAGCAGCGTATTAGTTGGACCCCGAGCCCGTCAGTTCTTC | CASSVLVGPRARQFF